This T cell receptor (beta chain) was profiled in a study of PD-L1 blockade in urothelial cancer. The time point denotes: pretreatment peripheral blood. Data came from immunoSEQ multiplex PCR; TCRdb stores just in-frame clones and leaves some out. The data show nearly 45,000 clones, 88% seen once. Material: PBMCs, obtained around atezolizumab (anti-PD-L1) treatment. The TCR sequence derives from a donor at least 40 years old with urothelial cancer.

The chain's CDR3 is CASSFGRGFGNTIYF. The CDR3, as DNA: TGTGCCAGCAGCTTCGGCAGGGGTTTTGGAAACACCATATATTTT. The J gene is TRBJ1-3, the V gene TRBV7-9; TRBD1 is a possible D gene (6 bases). Between the trimmed V and J ends, which lost 3 bases and 3 bases, there was a span of 12 bases. CDR3 size: 15 residues. Germline V gene sequence: CDR1 SEHNR, CDR2 FQNEAQ (reference sequence).